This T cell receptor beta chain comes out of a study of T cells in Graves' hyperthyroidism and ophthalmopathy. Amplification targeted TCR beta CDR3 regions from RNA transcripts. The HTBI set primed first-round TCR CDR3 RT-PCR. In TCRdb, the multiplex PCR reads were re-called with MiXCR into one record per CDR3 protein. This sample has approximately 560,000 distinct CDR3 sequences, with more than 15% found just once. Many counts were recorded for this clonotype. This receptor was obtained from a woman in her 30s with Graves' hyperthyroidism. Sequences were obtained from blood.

The CDR3 nucleotides are TGTGCCAGCAGCTACAACTACCAAGAGACCCAGTACTTC. Protein: CASSYNYQETQYF. This sequence joins TRBV7-2 and TRBJ2-5; D remains ambiguous. There are 13 residues in the CDR3. Germline V gene data show CDR1 as SGHTA and CDR2 as FQGNSA. Trimming shortened V by 4 bases and J by 0 bases, and 6 bases separated the two germline ends.